This TCR beta chain was sequenced in a study of T cell responses to AZD1222 COVID-19 vaccine. Measured with immunoSEQ multiplex PCR; TCRdb has only the in-frame clones, and not every one. The data hold approximately 82,000 clones, with 80% to 95% observed a single time. The CDR3 is 13 amino acids. The V end lost 9 bases, the J end lost 3 bases, and 11 bases lay between the germline ends. Germline V CDR1 and CDR2: SNHLY, FYNNEI. V gene TRBV2 combines with J gene TRBJ1-4; D is unclear. The receptor's source is an adult who received the AZD1222 COVID-19 vaccine. Material: peripheral blood, obtained 28 days after the second AZD1222 dose. CDR3 bases: TGTGCCAGTAGGACTACTTCTAATGAAAAACTGTTTTTT. Residues: CASRTTSNEKLFF.